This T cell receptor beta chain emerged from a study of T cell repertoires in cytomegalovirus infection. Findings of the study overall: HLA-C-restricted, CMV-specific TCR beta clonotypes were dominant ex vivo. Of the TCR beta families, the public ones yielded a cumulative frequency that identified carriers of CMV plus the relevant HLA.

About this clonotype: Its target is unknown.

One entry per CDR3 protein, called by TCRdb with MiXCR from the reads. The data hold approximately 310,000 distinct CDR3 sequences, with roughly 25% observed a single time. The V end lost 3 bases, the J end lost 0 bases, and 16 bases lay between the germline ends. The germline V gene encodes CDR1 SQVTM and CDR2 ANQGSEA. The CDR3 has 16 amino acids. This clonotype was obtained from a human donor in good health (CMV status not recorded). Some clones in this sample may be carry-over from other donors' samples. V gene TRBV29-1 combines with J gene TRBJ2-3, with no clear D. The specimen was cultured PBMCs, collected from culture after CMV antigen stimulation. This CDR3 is CSVDSLADRSTDTQYF. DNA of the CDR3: TGCAGCGTTGACTCGCTGGCAGACCGGAGCACAGATACGCAGTATTTT.